This TCR beta chain was profiled in a study of T-cell memory formation after mild COVID-19. Germline-derived CDR1 and CDR2 are GTSNPN and SVGIG (reference sequence). The CDR3 is made up of 14 amino acids. V was clipped by 4 bases and J by 9 bases, with 22 bases between them. Study conclusions and caveats: Among contracting clones, CD4+ were mainly CM/EM and CD8+ enriched in EMRA. A subset of responding clones appeared in pre-infection memory, suggesting cross-reactive memory joined. Later expanders leaned toward CD4+, whereas clones contracting from day 15 to 85 were balanced CD4/CD8.

There are many counts of this clonotype. No antigen is known for it. Constant-segment primers served in 5'RACE that generated TCR alpha and TCR beta cDNA libraries bearing sample barcodes and UMIs. A single record per CDR3 protein comes from TCRdb applying MiXCR to the 5' RACE reads. This sample has tens of thousands of distinct CDR3 sequences, with just under 8% found just once. The clonotype was recovered from a man aged 18 to 29 who had mild COVID-19 (a few samples of this study predate the infection). Cell type and time point are not known. The chain carries TRBV30 and TRBJ2-7; D gene unclear. The sequenced sample consisted of PBMCs or a T cell subset sorted from them (not recorded which). CDR3 sequence reads: CAWKGRFFSIGQYF. The CDR3 bases are TGTGCCTGGAAGGGCAGATTCTTTAGTATTGGGCAGTACTTC.